Sequencing of this TCR beta chain was carried out in a study of OX40 agonist ivuxolimab in advanced cancers. Study-level background: Recorded diagnoses for dose-escalation patients were hepatocellular carcinoma, melanoma, renal cell or head and neck cancer. Prior anti-PD-1, anti-PD-L1 or anti-CTLA-4 therapy was allowed; about 39% had some. The mean age was approximately 60 years, ranging from about 23 to 85, with more than 70% of participants male. Findings and caveats of the study: Certain nonresponders likewise exhibited a low normalized T-cell clonal expansion.

The CDR3 extends over 15 amino acids. Data came from immunoSEQ multiplex PCR; TCRdb stores just in-frame clones and leaves some out. The sample has tens of thousands of clones; under 95% are singletons. In the case of this clone: The antigen remains undetermined.

Source: CD4+ or CD8+ T cells sorted from blood, taken in a trial of the OX40 agonist ivuxolimab. V is TRBV21-1 and J is TRBJ2-5; the D call of TRBD2 is as the table states it, not checked on the DNA. TRBV21-1 is recorded as a pseudogene. This clonotype was obtained from an adult with an advanced solid tumor such as melanoma, head and neck, liver or kidney cancer. The CDR3 DNA is TGTGCCAGCAGCTTGAAAGGGAGAGATTTGGAGACCCAGTACTTC. Residues: CASSLKGRDLETQYF.